Presented here are 17 T cell receptor beta chains from one specimen sequenced in a study of early T cells in non-severe SARS-CoV-2 infection (dated by TCRdb to 2020 to 2023). Libraries were prepared through 5' RACE. The sequencer listed for this sample is NextSeq 500. TCRdb trimmed the raw reads at Q25, called clones with MiXCR and kept productive beta chains. A single entry per CDR3 protein holds the most common genes and DNA from its merged rows. This sample comprises about 48,000 distinct CDR3 sequences, roughly 7.7% of them detected only once. Jointly, the top ten make up roughly 6.2% of the sample. Sequencing was done on a sample of whole blood. These receptors came from an adult who was a healthcare worker with PCR-confirmed SARS-CoV-2 infection or an uninfected control (not recorded which).

The table lists this clonotype with many counts. The chain uses TRBV6-6 and TRBJ1-1; 9 bases map to TRBD1. The V segment lost 0 bases and the J segment 4 bases; nucleotides outside the gene matches: 0. The germline CDR1 and CDR2 sequences are MNHNY and SVGAGI (reference sequence). There are 14 residues in the CDR3. The CDR3 sequence is CASSYSTGGTEAFF. In nucleotides, the CDR3 is TGTGCCAGCAGTTACTCGACAGGGGGCACTGAAGCTTTCTTT.

This clonotype was seen ten or more times. The chain links TRBV3-1 to TRBJ2-1; no clear D gene. Trimming stripped 1 base from V and 3 bases from J, with 10 bases between. The CDR3 runs to 15 residues. Germline CDR1 LGHDT, CDR2 YNNKEL (reference sequence). CDR3 coding DNA: TGTGCCAGCAGCCAAGGTCTATCCCTCTACAATGAGCAGTTCTTC. Its protein is CASSQGLSLYNEQFF.

This clonotype was seen only a few times. V is TRBV10-3 and J is TRBJ2-7; 7 bases fit TRBD1. The CDR3 is 12 residues long. V gave up 10 bases and J gave up 2 bases; unmatched junction bases: 5. CDR1 is ENHRY and CDR2 is SYGVKD in the germline V gene. CDR3 DNA: TGTGCCACCCAGGGGGAAACCTACGAGCAGTACTTC. The encoded protein is CATQGETYEQYF.

This clonotype was seen a handful of times. The rearrangement uses TRBV2 and TRBJ2-7; D gene uncertain. CDR3 size: 14 residues. CDR1 and CDR2 from the germline V gene are SNHLY and FYNNEI. Trimming stripped 0 bases from V and 4 bases from J, with 10 bases between. The DNA of the CDR3 is TGTGCCAGCAGTGAAGCGCGCGCCTTATACGAGCAGTACTTC. Translated: CASSEARALYEQYF.

The genes are TRBV7-9 and TRBJ2-1; D not resolved. Trimming shortened V by 5 bases and J by 9 bases, and 8 bases separated the two germline ends. In germline, CDR1 is SEHNR, CDR2 FQNEAQ (reference sequence). The CDR3 has 11 amino acids. The CDR3 sequence is CASSLPAEQFF. In DNA form, the CDR3 reads TGTGCCAGCAGCCTACCAGCTGAGCAGTTCTTC.

This clonotype was picked up a small number of times. The chain employs TRBV28 and TRBJ1-5, with 9 bases that match TRBD1. This CDR3 contains 15 residues. Per the germline V gene, CDR1 is MDHEN and CDR2 is SYDVKM. Unmatched junction bases numbered 5, after V lost 6 bases and J lost 2 bases. The CDR3 bases are TGTGCCAGCAGACCTAGACAGGGGGGCAATCAGCCCCAGCATTTT. Amino acid sequence: CASRPRQGGNQPQHF.

This clonotype was detected many times. The V gene is TRBV2, the J gene TRBJ1-1; D remains unclear. V was clipped by 3 bases and J by 4 bases, with 15 bases between them. Looked up from germline, CDR1 is SNHLY and CDR2 is FYNNEI. The length of the CDR3 is 15 residues. CDR3 nucleotide sequence: TGTGCCAGCAGTGAGGTCTCGTCCGGGAGCACTGAAGCTTTCTTT. Amino acids: CASSEVSSGSTEAFF.

In this sample, this clonotype turned up many times. CDR3 sequence: CASSPNTGELFF. CDR3 in DNA: TGTGCCAGCAGCCCAAACACCGGGGAGCTGTTTTTT. This chain links TRBV7-9 with TRBJ2-2; D gene ambiguous. The CDR3 is 12 residues long. Between the trimmed V and J ends, which lost 5 bases and 2 bases, there was a span of 3 bases. Germline CDR1 SEHNR, CDR2 FQNEAQ (reference sequence).

The chain uses TRBV30 and TRBJ1-6; D call uncertain. Looked up from germline, CDR1 is GTSNPN and CDR2 is SVGIG (reference sequence). The CDR3 spans 18 residues. The V and J ends lost 6 bases and 0 bases respectively, with 21 bases between them. CDR3 nucleotide sequence: TGTGCCTGTCGACGGAAGTCATTAAAAAGCTCCTATAATTCACCCCTCCACTTT. Its protein is CACRRKSLKSSYNSPLHF.

At least ten counts were recorded for this clonotype. The genes are TRBV20-1 and TRBJ1-6, with 9 bases aligning to TRBD1. Per the germline V gene, CDR1 is DFQATT and CDR2 is SNEGSKA (reference sequence). This CDR3 spans 14 amino acids. Germline trimming cut 3 bases from V and 9 bases from J; bases unmatched to any gene: 6. CDR3 loop: CSARPGQGGSPLHF. The CDR3, as DNA: TGCAGTGCTAGGCCGGGACAGGGCGGTTCACCCCTCCACTTT.

This clonotype was detected ten times or more. In DNA form, the CDR3 reads TGTGCCACCAGCAGAGACTCGACAGGGGGCCTGGAAACTGAAGCTTTCTTT. Translation: CATSRDSTGGLETEAFF. This chain joins TRBV15 and TRBJ1-1, with 10 bases lining up with TRBD1. V lost 0 bases and J lost 5; bases outside the gene matches: 9. The CDR3 covers 17 residues. The germline CDR1 and CDR2 sequences are LNHNV and YYDKDF (reference sequence).

This chain connects TRBV27 to TRBJ1-2; TRBD1 might be the D (6 bases). Germline lookup yields CDR1 MNHEY and CDR2 SMNVEV (reference sequence). V was cut by 5 bases and J by 2 bases, with 12 bases left in between. This CDR3 is built from 14 residues. Here the CDR3 reads CASSPLGQNYGYTF. For the CDR3, the DNA is TGTGCCAGCAGTCCTCTCGGACAGAACTATGGCTACACCTTC.

This clonotype was recorded many times. In nucleotides, the CDR3 is TGTGCCAGCAGCTTAAGTGGAGGGGGAGCTTTCTTT. Its translation: CASSLSGGGAFF. V and J are TRBV11-3 and TRBJ1-1; D is perhaps TRBD1 (6 bases). V gave up 2 bases and J gave up 10 bases, with 11 bases separating them. The CDR3 sequence is 12 residues long. CDR1 and CDR2 from the germline V gene are SGHNT and YENEEA.

This clonotype was picked up many times. This chain connects TRBV28 to TRBJ2-3; TRBD1 matches at 7 bases. The junction had 7 bases not matched to a gene; V was cut back by 3 bases and J by 7 bases. The CDR3 totals 14 residues. CDR1 and CDR2 from the germline V gene are MDHEN and SYDVKM. The CDR3 nucleotides read TGTGCCAGCAGTTTGACAGGGAATCTTCATACGCAGTATTTT. This gives the protein CASSLTGNLHTQYF.

By frequency in the sample, this clonotype is medium-sized. This sequence joins TRBV2 and TRBJ1-5, with 10 bases fitting TRBD1. The germline gives CDR1 SNHLY, CDR2 FYNNEI. CDR3 length: 18 residues. J gave up 2 bases and V 0 bases, and 7 bases lay outside the gene matches. The DNA of the CDR3 is TGTGCCAGCAGTGAAGCGGGGACAGGGGTTGGGGGCAATCAGCCCCAGCATTTT. Protein sequence: CASSEAGTGVGGNQPQHF.

Ten or more counts support this clonotype. This chain joins TRBV21-1 and TRBJ1-4; the table's D gene call, TRBD1, was not cross checked with the DNA. TRBV21-1 is a recognized pseudogene. The CDR3 totals 14 residues. The CDR3 loop reads CASSCTRENEKLFF. Written as DNA, the CDR3 is TGTGCCAGCAGTTGTACACGGGAAAATGAAAAACTGTTTTTT.

In this sample, this clonotype turned up many times. The rearrangement uses TRBV5-1 and TRBJ1-5; the D is unclear. V was shortened by 4 bases and J by 4 bases, with 15 bases between the two germline ends. Germline CDR1 SGHRS, CDR2 YFSETQ. The CDR3 totals 15 residues. The CDR3, as DNA: TGCGCCAGCAGCCTCGAGGGAGCTTATAATCAGCCCCAGCATTTT. It encodes CASSLEGAYNQPQHF.